This T cell receptor beta chain came from a study of response to subunit inactivated influenza vaccine (dated by TCRdb to 2017 to 2018). Regarding the complete study: To follow how T cells responded to a trivalent subunit inactivated influenza vaccine, the researchers relied on deep quantitative profiling of the T cell receptor repertoire. What the research found in general, with its limitations: The authors suggested that each seasonal influenza vaccination may recruit only a limited number of new T cells.

Library preparation was by RT-PCR. Sequencing was performed on an Illumina HiSeq 2500. TCRdb reprocessing: public reads trimmed at Q25 with fastp, clones called with MiXCR, in-frame beta chains kept. Every entry covers one CDR3 protein and lists the most common genes and DNA from its rows. This sample is represented by about 520,000 distinct CDR3 sequences; approximately 6.9% of them were singletons. About 12% of the sample lies in the top ten. This clonotype was detected only a few times. Its binding antigen is unknown. Per-nucleotide qualities are absent, and no much larger clonotype sits a single base away. After removal of 0 bases from V and 8 bases from J, the junction retains 4 bases not matched to a gene. Based on the germline V gene, the CDR1 and CDR2 sequences are SGHRS and YFSETQ. Measured from the cysteine to the phenylalanine, the CDR3 is 16 residues long. The kept DNA is CDR3 alone, 48 bases in frame from the first base.

This specimen consisted of PBMCs from blood, obtained less than 30 months after vaccination. The V and J segments used are TRBV5-1 and TRBJ1-6; 11 central bases correspond to TRBD1. The sequence derives from a man in his fifties or sixties who received an inactivated influenza vaccine. Donor details come from another sample of the same person, matched by shared clones. The nucleotide sequence is given as TGCGCCAGCAGCTTGGAAGGACAGGGGGCGTATTCACCCCTCCACTTT. This sequence encodes CASSLEGQGAYSPLHF.